This TCR beta chain was documented in a study of T cells in tumors after PD-1 blockade (dated by TCRdb to about 2019). Turning to the overall study: Patients with prior checkpoint blockade, systemic immunosuppressant use, or recent radiotherapy or other anti-cancer therapy within 4 weeks were excluded. Treatment consisted of either cemiplimab 350 mg every 2 weeks or pembrolizumab 200 mg every 3 weeks. Paired single-cell RNA and TCR sequencing was performed on site-matched tumors from BCC or SCC patients before and after anti-PD-1 therapy. Some patients also continued taking vismodegib 150 mg daily during anti-PD-1 treatment. Tumor samples averaged 26,066 TCR templates (range about 554-100,000) and thousands of unique clonotypes, roughly 22-fold deeper than single-cell TCR sequencing. RECIST version 1.1 was used to assess clinical response.

The CDR3 sequence holds 16 residues, the cysteine and phenylalanine included. Only CDR3 DNA remains: 48 bases, in frame from the first base. What the authors observed across the whole study: Clonal replacement appeared only between pre- and post-treatment samples, not between two pre-treatment samples, arguing against biopsy timing or location artifacts. Exhausted CD8+ clones expanded after therapy were mostly novel clonotypes undetected pre-treatment, suggesting clonal replacement rather than reinvigoration of pre-existing clones. The source of novel T cell clones was not identified, and lymphoid organs or rare unexpanded clones within the tumor or the tumor periphery could be included among the possible sources. Around two fifths of tumor TCR clonotypes were detected in blood, and some novel exhausted tumor clones were observed in pre-treatment blood, which was taken as suggesting peripheral recruitment.

Deep TCRbeta sequencing was performed with the immunoSEQ platform. Processing in the source paper ran as follows. For further analysis, only productive rearrangements were exported out of the immunoSEQ Analyzer. Clones with significant expansion or contraction between timepoints were called with a two-sided binomial test at Bonferroni-corrected P below 0.01. Bulk TCRbeta clonotypes were assigned T cell phenotypes by matching to single-cell RNA+TCR-seq clones sharing the same TCRbeta sequence. Clone enrichment in tumor was computed as tumor frequency divided by PBMC frequency from bulk TCR sequencing. GLIPH was used to sort TCRs into specificity groups, which are clusters of distinct TCRs that likely recognize common antigens through shared CDR3 motifs. Imported from immuneACCESS, the table was reduced by TCRdb to in-frame sequences with V and J called. These copies leave out some clones; in studies compared against another copy, an unresolved V gene accounts for under half, and the cause of the remainder is not known. V and J calls plus clone size are reproduced from that table; the DNA served to infer D and trimming. The sample includes more than 8,000 clones, with about three fifths observed a single time. Of the sample, approximately 12% is held by the ten largest clones.

This clone qualifies as medium-sized (0.01 to 0.1%). Its antigen is currently not known. Base-call qualities are not available, and no considerably larger clone is one nucleotide away. In light of the paper, this sample's time point label describes: second of two post-therapy site-matched biopsies roughly 8 weeks apart. Before and after PD-1 blockade, tumor biopsies came from the same primary tumor, making the samples site-matched. Genomic DNA extracted from tumor biopsies or peripheral blood was used for bulk TCRbeta sequencing, with input ranging from about 616 ng to 6,500 ng. Leftover biopsy material went through bulk TCRbeta sequencing, with the goal of boosting sensitivity for rare clonotypes relative to single-cell TCR sequencing. Every patient had histologically proven advanced or metastatic basal or squamous cell carcinoma and was a poor candidate for surgical resection. Of the roughly 10 patients in the basal cell carcinoma cohort, about eight underwent bulk tumor TCR sequencing. Fresh biopsies came from the site of the primary tumor, and part of the tissue was kept in RNAlater for exome and bulk TCR sequencing.

The TCR originated in a human donor with basal cell carcinoma. The material sequenced was tumor tissue, taken after anti-PD-1 treatment. Here the chain combines TRBV21-1 and TRBJ1-1; TRBD1, the table's D call, lacks a check against the DNA. TRBV21-1 counts as a pseudogene. The DNA sequence is given as TGTGCCAGCAGCAAGAGGGACAAGGGGCCCTCCGCTGAAGCTTTCTTT. This encodes CASSKRDKGPSAEAFF.